Listed below are T cell receptor beta chains from one sample, sequenced in a study of blood T cell repertoires in COVID-19. The protocol was immunoSEQ multiplex PCR, while the TCRdb copy is restricted to in-frame clones and leaves out a portion. The sample contains about 120,000 clones, approximately 87% of which appear only once. What was sequenced was peripheral blood. These receptors were collected from a woman aged 45-65 years with acute or convalescent COVID-19. Both conserved end residues are part of each CDR3. A D gene is named only where the DNA matches it firmly. Size is stated for part of the rows, as once, few or many counts, or as a class when the clone is expanded.

V gene	D gene	J gene	clone size	CDR3 DNA	CDR3 protein
TRBV12-3/TRBV12-4	-	TRBJ1-1	-	TGTGCCACCTCTGGACCAGAGGGCACTGAAGCTTTCTTT	CATSGPEGTEAFF
TRBV10-3	TRBD1	TRBJ1-2	-	TGTGCCATCAGATGGGACAGCCCCTATAGCATTTATGGCTACACCTTC	CAIRWDSPYSIYGYTF
TRBV12-5	TRBD2	TRBJ2-1	-	TGTGCTAGTGGTTTTCGTTGGGCGGGGGTGTACAATGAGCAGTTCTTC	CASGFRWAGVYNEQFF
TRBV5-1	TRBD1	TRBJ1-2	-	TGCGCCAGCAGCCCGGAGGGGGCGGCGACGGGCTACACCTTC	CASSPEGAATGYTF
TRBV5-6	-	TRBJ2-7	-	TGTGCCAGCAGCTTGGCCCGACAGACTTTTTTCTACGAGCAGTACTTC	CASSLARQTFFYEQYF
TRBV9	-	TRBJ2-2	-	TGTGCCAGCAGCGTAGTGAGTAGCGGGAACACCGGGGAGCTGTTTTTT	CASSVVSSGNTGELFF
TRBV12-3/TRBV12-4	-	TRBJ1-4	-	TGTGCCAGCAGGCCGGGGTATGAAAAACTGTTTTTT	CASRPGYEKLFF
TRBV5-5	TRBD1	TRBJ2-2	-	TGTGCCAGCAGCCTAATAGGGAACAGGGGGGTCACCGGGGAGCTGTTTTTT	CASSLIGNRGVTGELFF
TRBV3-1/TRBV3-2	-	TRBJ1-2	-	TGTGCCAGCAGCCTCGGTCAGGGTCTAAACTATGGCTACACCTTC	CASSLGQGLNYGYTF
TRBV7-9	-	TRBJ1-2	-	TGTGCCAGCAGCTTACAGGGCATTGGCTACACCTTC	CASSLQGIGYTF
TRBV29-1	-	TRBJ2-5	-	TGCAGCGTTTGGCGGGCCTCGGAGGAGACCCAGTACTTC	CSVWRASEETQYF
TRBV27	-	TRBJ1-5	-	TGTGCCAGCAGTTTACGGGTTGGGAATCAGCCCCAGCATTTT	CASSLRVGNQPQHF
TRBV5-6	-	TRBJ1-2	-	TGTGCCAGCAGCCGAGGCTATGGCTACACCTTC	CASSRGYGYTF
TRBV7-2	TRBD2	TRBJ2-1	-	TGTGCCAGCAGCTTGGGGGGGGGATCCTACAATGAGCAGTTCTTC	CASSLGGGSYNEQFF
TRBV7-3	TRBD1	TRBJ1-2	-	TGTGCCAGCAGCCCGGGACAGACCTATGGCTACACCTTC	CASSPGQTYGYTF
TRBV19	TRBD1	TRBJ1-5	-	TGTGCCAGTAGTATCATCGACAGGGCAGATCAGCCCCAGCATTTT	CASSIIDRADQPQHF
TRBV12-5	TRBD1	TRBJ2-3	-	TGTGCTAGTGGTTTGGGACAGGGTCCAACAGATACGCAGTATTTT	CASGLGQGPTDTQYF
TRBV19	-	TRBJ2-7	-	TGTGCCAGTAGTATAGAAGGGACTTCTAGAGGCGAGCAGTACTTC	CASSIEGTSRGEQYF
TRBV12-5	-	TRBJ1-1	-	TGTGCTAGTGGTTTGGGAGGGAACACTGAAGCTTTCTTT	CASGLGGNTEAFF
TRBV30	-	TRBJ2-5	-	TGTGCCTGGACCTACAGGGCCGGAGAGACCCAGTACTTC	CAWTYRAGETQYF
TRBV10-3	TRBD1	TRBJ1-3	-	TGTGCCATCACGACAGGGGGTGGAAACACCATATATTTT	CAITTGGGNTIYF
TRBV7-3	TRBD1	TRBJ1-1	-	TGTGCCAGCAGCCCAGGGACAGCGAACACTGAAGCTTTCTTT	CASSPGTANTEAFF
TRBV5-6	-	TRBJ1-1	-	TGTGCCAGCAGCCTCACTATAGCGAACACTGAAGCTTTCTTT	CASSLTIANTEAFF
TRBV5-8	TRBD1	TRBJ1-5	-	TGTGCCAGCAGCCGCGGGACAGGGGAGGGACAGCCCCAGCATTTT	CASSRGTGEGQPQHF
TRBV6-4	TRBD1	TRBJ1-2	-	TGTGCCAGCAGTCCGACAGGGGGCGTCAATTATGGCTACACCTTC	CASSPTGGVNYGYTF
TRBV5-1	TRBD1	TRBJ1-2	-	TGCGCCAGCAGCTCGGGACAGGGAAAGATCTTC	CASSSGQGKIF
TRBV30	TRBD1	TRBJ2-3	-	TGTGCCTGGAGGGACAGGGATAGTACGCAGTATTTT	CAWRDRDSTQYF
TRBV13	TRBD1	TRBJ1-5	-	TGTGCCAGCAGCTTAGGGCCAGGGGGTCAGCCCCAGCATTTT	CASSLGPGGQPQHF
TRBV5-8	-	TRBJ1-2	few	TGTGCCAGCAGCTTGTCCAATCTATATGGCTACACCTTC	CASSLSNLYGYTF
TRBV5-8	TRBD1	TRBJ2-1	-	TGTGCCAGCAGCCCTACAGGGGGAGAGTACAATGAGCAGTTCTTC	CASSPTGGEYNEQFF
TRBV27	-	TRBJ2-2	-	TGTGCCAGCAGCCTCAGGGGTACGATTCCCGGGGAGCTGTTTTTT	CASSLRGTIPGELFF
TRBV19	-	TRBJ1-5	once	TGTGCCAGTAGTACTGGGGGCCGACAGCCCCAGCATTTT	CASSTGGRQPQHF
TRBV19	TRBD1	TRBJ1-6	-	TGTGCCAGTAGTATCCCTTCAGGGGGCGTCCGGAATTCACCCCTCCACTTT	CASSIPSGGVRNSPLHF
TRBV24-1	-	TRBJ2-5	once	TGTGCCACCAGTGACCGCGAAGAGACCCAGTACTTC	CATSDREETQYF
TRBV6-2/TRBV6-3	-	TRBJ1-5	-	TGTGCCAGCAGTTTTTTACAACCCCAGCATTTT	CASSFLQPQHF